This T cell receptor beta chain was sequenced for a study of PD-1 blockade in classical Hodgkin lymphoma. Background on the study: With a 2-week interval, patients received intravenous nivolumab at 3 mg/kg.

Regarding time point: cycle 4 day 1 (C4D1), after less than 7 weeks of nivolumab. With no exception, relapse followed autologous stem cell transplantation in all patients, and brentuximab vedotin exposure varied. Complete response, partial response or progressive disease constituted the best response categories observed. The CDR3 is 15 residues long. V was pared by 5 bases and J by 9 bases, with 22 bases between. Germline V gives CDR1 ENHRY, CDR2 SYGVKD. Only in-frame clones appear in the TCRdb table, and some are missing; sequencing was by immunoSEQ multiplex PCR. The table records about 90,000 clones, 90% of them present only once. General study results and limits: Newly diagnosed patients had diversity similar to the baseline diversity of complete responders. By cycle point C4D1, TCR diversity had risen significantly in CD4+ cells (but not CD8+ cells).

This clone occurred once. Antigen specificity is unknown. The chain employs TRBV10-3 and TRBJ2-5, with D possibly matching TRBD1 (5 bases). The source of this sequence is a human donor with classical Hodgkin lymphoma. Sequencing used peripheral blood mononuclear cells (PBMCs), obtained before the fourth cycle of nivolumab. CDR3 residues: CAISPEQGGFSAQYF. CDR3 coding DNA: TGTGCCATCAGTCCGGAGCAGGGTGGTTTTTCGGCCCAGTACTTC.